The clone carrying this T cell receptor (beta chain) was found once. This record belongs to a study of blood T cell repertoires in COVID-19. J gave up 3 bases and V 5 bases, and 7 bases lay outside the gene matches. The CDR3 runs to 16 residues. CDR1 is LNHDA and CDR2 is SQIVND in the germline V gene (reference sequence). Profiling relied on immunoSEQ multiplex PCR, and the TCRdb table lists in-frame clones only, not all of them. The sample includes about 360,000 clones, 75% to 90% seen only once; the top ten take 7% to 7.5%. The receptor comes from a woman aged 55-75 years with COVID-19, enrolled during active disease. The genes are TRBV19 and TRBJ1-5; 10 nucleotides match TRBD1. Sequences were obtained from peripheral blood. In DNA form, the CDR3 reads TGTGCCAGTAGTTCCCGGACAGGGGGTTACAATCAGCCCCAGCATTTT. It yields the protein CASSSRTGGYNQPQHF.